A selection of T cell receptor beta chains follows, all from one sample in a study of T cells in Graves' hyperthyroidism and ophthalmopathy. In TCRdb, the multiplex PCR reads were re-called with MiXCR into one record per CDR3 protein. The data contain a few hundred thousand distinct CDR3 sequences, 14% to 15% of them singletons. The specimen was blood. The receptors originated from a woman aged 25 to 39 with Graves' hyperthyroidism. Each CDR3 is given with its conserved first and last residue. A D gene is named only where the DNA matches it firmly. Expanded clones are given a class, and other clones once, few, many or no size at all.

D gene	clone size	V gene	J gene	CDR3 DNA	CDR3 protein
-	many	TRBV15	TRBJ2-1	TGTGCCACCAGCAGTATCAGGGGCAATGAGCAGTTCTTC	CATSSIRGNEQFF
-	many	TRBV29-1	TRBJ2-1	TGCAGCGTCAGCTACAATGAGCAGTTCTTC	CSVSYNEQFF
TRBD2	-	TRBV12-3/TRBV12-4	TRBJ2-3	TGTGCCAGCAGGGCGGGACTAGCGCGGGCAGATACGCAGTATTTT	CASRAGLARADTQYF
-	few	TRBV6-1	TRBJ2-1	TGTGCCAGCACCAGTTCGGGGACTCAGTACAATGAGCAGTTCTTC	CASTSSGTQYNEQFF
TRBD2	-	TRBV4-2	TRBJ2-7	TGTGCCAGCAGCCAACCCGGGACTAGCGGGACAGCGCAGTACTTC	CASSQPGTSGTAQYF
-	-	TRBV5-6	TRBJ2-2	TGTGCCAGCAGCTTGGTGGCAGTCGGGGAGCTGTTTTTT	CASSLVAVGELFF
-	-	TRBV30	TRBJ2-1	TGTGCCTGGAGTGTCGGAAGGGCTCACTACAATGAGCAGTTCTTC	CAWSVGRAHYNEQFF
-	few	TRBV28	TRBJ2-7	TGTGCCTCCAGGTTGGGGCTGTCTTACGAGCAGTACTTC	CASRLGLSYEQYF
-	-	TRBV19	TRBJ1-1	TGTGCCAGTAACCAACAGGGTCCCACTGAAGCTTTCTTT	CASNQQGPTEAFF
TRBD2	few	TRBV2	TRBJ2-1	TGTGCCAGCAGTGTAGCGCGGGAGGGTGGTGAGCAGTTCTTC	CASSVAREGGEQFF
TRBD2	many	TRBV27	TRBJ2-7	TGTGCCAGCAAAAGGGGACTAGCGGAAAACTCCTACGAGCAGTACTTC	CASKRGLAENSYEQYF
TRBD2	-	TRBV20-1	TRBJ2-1	TGCAGTGCTAGAGATCTAGGGACTAGCGGGAGGATCTTCGCTGAGCAGTTCTTC	CSARDLGTSGRIFAEQFF
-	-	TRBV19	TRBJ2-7	TGTGCCACCGGGGGAGGCAGCGCGGGCGAGCAGTACTTC	CATGGGSAGEQYF
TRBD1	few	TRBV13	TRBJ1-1	TGTGCCAGCAGCTTAGAAGGGGGCATGAACACTGAAGCTTTCTTT	CASSLEGGMNTEAFF
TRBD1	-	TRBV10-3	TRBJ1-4	TGTGCCATCTCAGGGGGCGCAACTAATGAAAAACTGTTTTTT	CAISGGATNEKLFF
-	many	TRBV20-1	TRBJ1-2	TGCAGTGCCCCCCGATCAGGTCCGTTGGACTATGGCTACACCTTC	CSAPRSGPLDYGYTF
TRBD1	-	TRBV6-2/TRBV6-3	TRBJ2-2	TGTGCCAGCAGTTACTCGCTTGGGACAGGGGACACCGGGGAGCTGTTTTTT	CASSYSLGTGDTGELFF
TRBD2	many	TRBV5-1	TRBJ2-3	TGCGCCAGCAGCTTGGTCCGGGAGGGGTCGGATACGCAGTATTTT	CASSLVREGSDTQYF
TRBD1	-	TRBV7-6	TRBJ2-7	TGTGCCAGCAGCTTAGAAAGCGCAGGGGGCTGGTACGAGCAGTACTTC	CASSLESAGGWYEQYF
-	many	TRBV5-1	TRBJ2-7	TGCGCCAGCAGCCTCCCTGGAGGTGGGAGCTCCTACGAGCAGTACTTC	CASSLPGGGSSYEQYF
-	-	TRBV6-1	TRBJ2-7	TGTGCCAGCAGGAGGCCCCCCTACGAGCAGTACTTC	CASRRPPYEQYF
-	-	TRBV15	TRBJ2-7	TGTGCCACCAGCAGAGACCTTAATAGTGGTGCCTACGAGCAGTACTTC	CATSRDLNSGAYEQYF
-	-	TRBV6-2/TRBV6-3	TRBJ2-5	TGTGCCAGCAGTTCGTTAGCCTGGGGGTACCAAGAGACCCAGTACTTC	CASSSLAWGYQETQYF
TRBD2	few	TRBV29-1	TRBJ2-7	TGCAGCGTGGATAGCGGGAGGGGCGAGCAGTACTTC	CSVDSGRGEQYF
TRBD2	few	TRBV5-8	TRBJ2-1	TGTGCCAGCAGCTTCCCCGGGACTAGCGGGAGGCATTGGAATGAGCAGTTCTTC	CASSFPGTSGRHWNEQFF
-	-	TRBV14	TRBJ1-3	TGTGCCAGCAGCCAAGTGGCAGTGAGCTCTGGAAACACCATATATTTT	CASSQVAVSSGNTIYF
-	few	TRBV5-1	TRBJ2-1	TGCGCCAGCAGCACCACCGGGACACTCTGGGATGAACAGTTCTTC	CASSTTGTLWDEQFF
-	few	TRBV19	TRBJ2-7	TGTGCCAGTAGTATAGGGCGCGACGAGCAGTACTTC	CASSIGRDEQYF
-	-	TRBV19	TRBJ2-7	TGTGCCAGTAGTCAGAAGGACAGCTACGAGCAGTACTTC	CASSQKDSYEQYF
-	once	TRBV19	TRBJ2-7	TGTGCCAGTAGTATCGAAGGGAAAGGCAACTACGAGCAGTACTTC	CASSIEGKGNYEQYF
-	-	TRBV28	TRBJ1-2	TGTGCCAGTAGTTTACTTTCCGGGGCAGGCTACACCTTC	CASSLLSGAGYTF
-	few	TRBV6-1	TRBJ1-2	TGTGCCAGCAGGGACGCGTGGGACCACTATGGCTACACCTTC	CASRDAWDHYGYTF
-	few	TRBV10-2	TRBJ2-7	TGCGCCACCGGATCCCCGCTCGCGTCCTACGAGCAGTACTTC	CATGSPLASYEQYF
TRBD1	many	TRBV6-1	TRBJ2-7	TGTGCCAGCAGTTCCAACAGGGGTAATCTGAACGAGCAGTACTTC	CASSSNRGNLNEQYF
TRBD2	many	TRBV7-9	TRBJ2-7	TGTGCCAGCAGCTACGAATTGACTAGCGGGACCAGGGAGCAGTACTTC	CASSYELTSGTREQYF
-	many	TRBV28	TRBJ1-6	TGTGCCAGCAGTCCCGGGTCTGGGGGATATTCACCCCTCCACTTT	CASSPGSGGYSPLHF
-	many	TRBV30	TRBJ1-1	TGTGCCTCCTTACGGGGGGGCACTGAAGCTTTCTTT	CASLRGGTEAFF
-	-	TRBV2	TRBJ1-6	TGTGCCAGCAGTGATCGGGGGACGAATTCACCCCTCCACTTT	CASSDRGTNSPLHF
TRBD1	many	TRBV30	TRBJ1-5	TGTGCCTGGAGTGTATCGACAGGGCAGCCCCAGCATTTT	CAWSVSTGQPQHF
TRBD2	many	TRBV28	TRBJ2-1	TGTGCCAGCAGGCCTGCGGGAGTCTCCTACAATGAGCAGTTCTTC	CASRPAGVSYNEQFF
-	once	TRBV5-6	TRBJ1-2	TGTGCCAGCAGCATCGAACCCCGGGACACACCCTATGGCTACACCTTC	CASSIEPRDTPYGYTF
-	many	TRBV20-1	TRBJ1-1	TGCAGCGCGGGGGGTGACACTGAAGCTTTCTTT	CSAGGDTEAFF
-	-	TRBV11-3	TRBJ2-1	TGTGCCAGCAGCTTAGATCTTGAGACTGAGCAGTTCTTC	CASSLDLETEQFF
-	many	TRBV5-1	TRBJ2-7	TGCGCCAGCAGCCTGGAGGGGGGATCCTACGAGCAGTACTTC	CASSLEGGSYEQYF
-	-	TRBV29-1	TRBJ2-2	TGCAGCGTGGCCCAAGATAACACCGGGGAGCTGTTTTTT	CSVAQDNTGELFF
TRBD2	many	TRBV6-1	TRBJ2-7	TGTGCCAGCAGTCGAGGGACTAGCGGGAGAGATGGGTCCTACGAGCAGTACTTC	CASSRGTSGRDGSYEQYF
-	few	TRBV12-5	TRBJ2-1	TGTGCTAGTGGTGCTGGGGATGAGCAGTTCTTC	CASGAGDEQFF
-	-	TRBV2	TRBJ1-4	TGTGCCAGCAGACCCGGACGGAGTTGGATACTGTTTTTT	CASRPGRSWILFF